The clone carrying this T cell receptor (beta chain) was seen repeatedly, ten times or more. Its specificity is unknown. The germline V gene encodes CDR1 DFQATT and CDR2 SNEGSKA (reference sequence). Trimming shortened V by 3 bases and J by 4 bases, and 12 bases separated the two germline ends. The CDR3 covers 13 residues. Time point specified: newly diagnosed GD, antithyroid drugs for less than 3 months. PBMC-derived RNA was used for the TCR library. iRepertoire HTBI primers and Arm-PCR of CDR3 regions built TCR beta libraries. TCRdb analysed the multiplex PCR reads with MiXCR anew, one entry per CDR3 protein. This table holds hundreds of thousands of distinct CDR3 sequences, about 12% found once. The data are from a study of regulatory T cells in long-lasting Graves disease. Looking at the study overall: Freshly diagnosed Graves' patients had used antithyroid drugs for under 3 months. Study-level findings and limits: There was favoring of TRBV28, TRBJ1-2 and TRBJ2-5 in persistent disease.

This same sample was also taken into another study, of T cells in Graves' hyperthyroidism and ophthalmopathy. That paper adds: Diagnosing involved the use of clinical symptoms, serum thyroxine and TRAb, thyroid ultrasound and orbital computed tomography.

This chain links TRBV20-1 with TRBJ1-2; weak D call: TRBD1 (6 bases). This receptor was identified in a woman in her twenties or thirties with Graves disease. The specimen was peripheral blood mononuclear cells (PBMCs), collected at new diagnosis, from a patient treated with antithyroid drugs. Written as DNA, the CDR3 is TGCAGTGCTAGCCCCGGACAGTCCTATGGCTACACCTTC. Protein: CSASPGQSYGYTF.